A selection of T cell receptor beta chains follows, all from one sample in a study of blood T cells in healthy people across ages. TCRdb used MiXCR to reprocess the 5' RACE reads, holding one entry per CDR3 protein. The sample lists fewer than 750,000 distinct CDR3 sequences; about 45% were seen once. The source material was blood. The source of these receptors is an elderly man in good health. The CDR3 runs from the conserved cysteine through the conserved F or W. The order of the fields is clone size, J gene, D gene, V gene, CDR3 DNA, CDR3 protein. A D gene is named only where the DNA matches it firmly. For some rows the clone size is stated as once, few or many, or as a class when expanded; others skip it.

. | TRBJ2-1 | . | TRBV5-6 | TGTGCCAGCAGCTTAAGTTGGAGCGGTACGCTACCACCGTTCTTC | CASSLSWSGTLPPFF
few | TRBJ2-3 | TRBD2 | TRBV7-9 | TGTGCCAGCAGCTCTCCCACGAGAGTAGCGGGAGGGTCAACTTATACGCAGTATTTT | CASSSPTRVAGGSTYTQYF
. | TRBJ1-4 | . | TRBV6-1 | TGTGCCAGCAGTGCTCAGAGTACAACTAATGAAAAACTGTTTTTT | CASSAQSTTNEKLFF
. | TRBJ2-1 | TRBD2 | TRBV29-1 | TGCAGCGTTGGGACTAGCGGGAGCGTTTCCTACAATGAGCAGTTCTTC | CSVGTSGSVSYNEQFF
. | TRBJ2-5 | . | TRBV21-1 | TGTGCCAGCAGCAAAGCTATTGGGACTAGGGGACAAGAGACCCAGTACTTC | CASSKAIGTRGQETQYF
. | TRBJ2-5 | . | TRBV29-1 | TGCAGCACCCGAAGATCGGGGTCAGAGACCCAGTACTTC | CSTRRSGSETQYF
. | TRBJ2-5 | . | TRBV9 | TGTGTCAGCAGCGCCCTCATTTCAGGGGAGCAGTACTTC | CVSSALISGEQYF
few | TRBJ2-2 | . | TRBV7-2 | TGTGCCAGCAGCTTTAGGATCGAAGGGACCGGGGAGCTGTTTTTT | CASSFRIEGTGELFF
. | TRBJ2-2 | TRBD2 | TRBV4-2 | TGTGCCAGCAGCCAAGTTCCCATCAGCGGGAGGGTAGGGGAGCTGTTTTTT | CASSQVPISGRVGELFF
. | TRBJ2-1 | . | TRBV3-1 | TGTGCCAGCAGCCAAGGTCCGGGCTCCTACAATGAGCAGTTCTTC | CASSQGPGSYNEQFF
. | TRBJ2-7 | . | TRBV7-2 | TGTGCCAGCAGCTTATACCGAGATGGGGAGCAGTACTTC | CASSLYRDGEQYF
few | TRBJ2-7 | . | TRBV29-1 | TGCAGCGTTGAACAGGCGGGCCACGAGCAGTACTTC | CSVEQAGHEQYF